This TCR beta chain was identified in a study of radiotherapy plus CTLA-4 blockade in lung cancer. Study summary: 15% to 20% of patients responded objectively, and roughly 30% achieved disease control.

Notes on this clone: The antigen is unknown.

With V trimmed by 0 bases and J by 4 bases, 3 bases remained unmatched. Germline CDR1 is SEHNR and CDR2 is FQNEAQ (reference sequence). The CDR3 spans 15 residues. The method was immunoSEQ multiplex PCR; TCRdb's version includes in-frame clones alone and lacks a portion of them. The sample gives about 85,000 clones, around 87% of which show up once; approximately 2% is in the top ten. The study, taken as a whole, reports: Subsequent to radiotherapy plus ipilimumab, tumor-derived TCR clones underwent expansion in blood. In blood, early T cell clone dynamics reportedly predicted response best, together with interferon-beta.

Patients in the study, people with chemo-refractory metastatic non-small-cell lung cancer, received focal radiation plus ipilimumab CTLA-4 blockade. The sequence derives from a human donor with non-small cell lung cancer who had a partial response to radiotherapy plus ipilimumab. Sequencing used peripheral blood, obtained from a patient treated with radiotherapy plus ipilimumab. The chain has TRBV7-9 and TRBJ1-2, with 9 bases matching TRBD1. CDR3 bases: TGTGCCAGCAGCTTAGCGACAGGGGGTTCCTATGGCTACACCTTC. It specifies CASSLATGGSYGYTF.